These T cell receptor beta chains were read from a single sample in a study of cytomegalovirus exposure and HLA in healthy donors. TCRdb's copy holds only in-frame clones and misses some; the assay was immunoSEQ multiplex PCR. The table includes some 59,000 clones, approximately 89% detected once. Sequencing was carried out using PBMCs. The receptors here all came from a woman younger than 35 in good health and CMV-seronegative. Each CDR3 is given with its conserved first and last residue. D genes are given only for firm matches. Clone size is stated in some rows and not others, as once, few, many or a class when expanded.

D: TRBD1; J: TRBJ2-7; length: 13; size: .; V: TRBV7-6; DNA: TGTGCCAGCAGCCAAGGACAGGGCAACGAGCAGTACTTC; CDR3: CASSQGQGNEQYF
D: .; J: TRBJ2-2; length: 16; size: .; V: TRBV28; DNA: TGTGCCAGCAGTTTACATCAGATCAACAACACCGGGGAGCTGTTTTTT; CDR3: CASSLHQINNTGELFF
D: .; J: TRBJ2-5; length: 15; size: once; V: TRBV6-5; DNA: TGTGCCAGCAGTCGAACTCTACTAGGCCAAGAGACCCAGTACTTC; CDR3: CASSRTLLGQETQYF
D: .; J: TRBJ2-1; length: 16; size: .; V: TRBV7-6; DNA: TGTGCCAGCAGCTCCGCTAGGGGGAGCTCCTACAATGAGCAGTTCTTC; CDR3: CASSSARGSSYNEQFF
D: TRBD1; J: TRBJ1-2; length: 14; size: .; V: TRBV7-9; DNA: TGTGCCAGCAGCGCTACCGGGACAGGGTATGGCTACACCTTC; CDR3: CASSATGTGYGYTF
D: .; J: TRBJ2-7; length: 14; size: once; V: TRBV9; DNA: TGTGCCAGCAGCGCAGCCCCGGACAGCTACGAGCAGTACTTC; CDR3: CASSAAPDSYEQYF
D: .; J: TRBJ2-1; length: 15; size: .; V: TRBV2; DNA: TGTGCCAGCAGTGAAAACCGGGTTTTCACCAATGAGCAGTTCTTC; CDR3: CASSENRVFTNEQFF
D: TRBD2; J: TRBJ2-7; length: 12; size: .; V: TRBV6-6; DNA: TGTGCCAGCAGGAGCGGGACCTACGAGCAGTACTTC; CDR3: CASRSGTYEQYF
D: .; J: TRBJ2-7; length: 11; size: .; V: TRBV7-8; DNA: TGTGCCAGCAGCCCCGGTTACGAGCAGTACTTC; CDR3: CASSPGYEQYF
D: TRBD1; J: TRBJ2-5; length: 14; size: .; V: TRBV9; DNA: TGTGCCAGCAGCGGAACAGGGGGCGATCGGACCCAGTACTTC; CDR3: CASSGTGGDRTQYF
D: .; J: TRBJ2-7; length: 15; size: .; V: TRBV10-1; DNA: TGCGCCAGCAGTGATAGCAGGACTGCGGGGCACGAGCAGTACTTC; CDR3: CASSDSRTAGHEQYF
D: TRBD2; J: TRBJ2-1; length: 15; size: once; V: TRBV19; DNA: TGTGCCAGTACGCCTGATTTGCGGGGGGGCCCTGAGCAGTTCTTC; CDR3: CASTPDLRGGPEQFF
D: TRBD2; J: TRBJ2-7; length: 20; size: few; V: TRBV28; DNA: TGTGCCAGCAGTTTTACTCCTAGCGGGAGTTTCCTGTCTCGAGACTACGAGCAGTACTTC; CDR3: CASSFTPSGSFLSRDYEQYF
D: .; J: TRBJ2-3; length: 14; size: .; V: TRBV11-3; DNA: TGTGCCAGCAGCTTTGGAGGGATCACAGATACGCAGTATTTT; CDR3: CASSFGGITDTQYF
D: TRBD1; J: TRBJ1-2; length: 14; size: .; V: TRBV7-2; DNA: TGTGCCAGCAGCTTAACCGGGACAGGGGTCGGCTACACCTTC; CDR3: CASSLTGTGVGYTF
D: .; J: TRBJ2-5; length: 17; size: .; V: TRBV7-8; DNA: TGTGCCAGCAGCGGCACCCCTACAGGGTCCCTACAAGAGACCCAGTACTTC; CDR3: CASSGTPTGSLQETQYF
D: .; J: TRBJ1-2; length: 13; size: .; V: TRBV7-9; DNA: TGTGCCAGCAGCCCAAATCCATACTATGGCTACACCTTC; CDR3: CASSPNPYYGYTF
D: TRBD2; J: TRBJ2-1; length: 14; size: .; V: TRBV5-1; DNA: TGCGCCAGCAGCAGGACTAGCGGGAGCAATGAGCAGTTCTTC; CDR3: CASSRTSGSNEQFF
D: TRBD2; J: TRBJ2-2; length: 15; size: .; V: TRBV28; DNA: TGTGCCAGCAGTACTAGCGGAGGGGCCACCGGGGAGCTGTTTTTT; CDR3: CASSTSGGATGELFF
D: .; J: TRBJ2-7; length: 11; size: .; V: TRBV14; DNA: TGTGCCAGCAGCCAAGTAGCGACCTTGTACTTC; CDR3: CASSQVATLYF
D: TRBD2; J: TRBJ2-2; length: 18; size: .; V: TRBV5-5; DNA: TGTGCCAGCAGCTTGAGGGCTAGCGGGACGGGCGGCACCGGGGAGCTGTTTTTT; CDR3: CASSLRASGTGGTGELFF
D: .; J: TRBJ1-1; length: 13; size: .; V: TRBV28; DNA: TGTGCCAGCGGACAGCTCATGAACACTGAAGCTTTCTTT; CDR3: CASGQLMNTEAFF
D: TRBD2; J: TRBJ2-1; length: 13; size: .; V: TRBV7-9; DNA: TGTGCCAGCAGCCAGGGACTAGTCCATGAGCAGTTCTTC; CDR3: CASSQGLVHEQFF
D: TRBD2; J: TRBJ2-7; length: 17; size: .; V: TRBV2; DNA: TGTGCCAGCAGTGAAAGCGGACTAGCGGGAGTAAGGGACGAGCAGTACTTC; CDR3: CASSESGLAGVRDEQYF
D: .; J: TRBJ1-2; length: 18; size: .; V: TRBV28; DNA: TGTGCCAGCAGGTATAGATGGGCCAGGGGTCCAGCTAACTATGGCTACACCTTC; CDR3: CASRYRWARGPANYGYTF